Sequencing of this T cell receptor (beta chain) was carried out in a study of monozygotic twins with inflammatory bowel disease (dated by TCRdb to about 2019). With regard to the full study: In total, 30 or so monozygotic twin pairs made up the full study: 19 Danish pairs, all IBD-discordant, plus nine German pairs, of which four were IBD-concordant and five were IBD-discordant. Within discordant pairs, disease-associated traits were sought mainly by comparing IBD patients with their genetically identical healthy co-twins. Each individual had, on average, about 151 000 unique TCRalpha sequences and 181 000 unique TCRbeta sequences available for analysis.

Remarks on this clonotype: This receptor's antigen is unknown.

CDR1 is given as SGHRS and CDR2 as YFSETQ, both from the germline V gene. The CDR3 runs 16 residues from the cysteine to the phenylalanine. The entry carries no DNA sequence. Study-wide conclusions, independent of this receptor: Differing immunosuppressive treatments among patients may have added background noise and inter-individual variability to the repertoires. The results gave no support for a single strong signal or clonotype linked to IBD. Fewer clonotypes were shared with other individuals by IBD patients than by healthy twins, most markedly in patients showing signs of disease activity. Repertoire similarity did not differ between concordant and discordant twins, which could be due to limited statistical power. A decrease in TCRbeta repertoire diversity, as measured by inverse Simpson index, was observed in IBD patients compared with their healthy co-twins. The analysis was unable to tell apart different T cell subtypes.

Libraries were built with 5' RACE. Each TCR library was prepared from about 3.5 ug of total RNA. For each sample, cDNA synthesis was carried out in eight separate reactions using SMARTScribe reverse transcriptase. During cDNA synthesis, unique molecular identifiers containing a 6-nucleotide sample barcode were introduced by template switching. Two nested PCRs of about 15 and 9 cycles amplified the TCRalpha and TCRbeta cDNA, and bead purification followed each PCR. Before amplification, cDNA was treated with uracil DNA-glycosylase and purified using the QIAquick PCR purification kit. The second PCR was the step at which Illumina TruSeq-compatible adapters and sample-specific barcodes were added. Library quality and concentration were assessed using TapeStation and Qubit, and about 5 ng of each library was pooled. Sequencing of pooled libraries was carried out on an Illumina HiSeq2500 single-index Rapid Run using 2 x 100 bp reads and custom sequencing primers. The study's own analysis went as follows. MiGEC version 1.2.6 was used for UMI-based consensus assembly, which corrected PCR and sequencing errors. MiXCR version 2.1.1 was used for V(D)J alignment, clonotype assembly and CDR3 extraction. To normalise gene usage, clonotype sharing and MAIT/NKT TCR abundance, the analysis used the top 1000, 10 000 and 20 000 clonotypes per sample. Diversity was computed as the inverse Simpson index with the vegan R package after downsampling to 27 000 UMIs. Paired Mann-Whitney U tests were applied to discordant twin pairs, and Benjamini-Hochberg correction was used for multiple testing. TCRdb reprocessed the reads and lists each CDR3 protein sequence as a single entry, with no DNA. These V and J calls originate from TCRdb's pipeline instead of the authors' own analysis. The sample's own table lists just over 300,000 distinct CDR3 sequences. 5.6% of the sample comes from the top ten.

An approximately 2.6 ml peripheral blood sample was drawn into PAXgene tubes per donor and stored at -80°C. Total RNA was isolated from whole blood with the PAXgene blood miRNA kit on an automated QIAcube, without T cell sorting. Peripheral blood from monozygotic twin pairs, either concordant or discordant for inflammatory bowel disease, underwent deep TCRalpha and TCRbeta repertoire profiling that used unique molecular barcoding. Smoking habits were recorded for all twin pairs, with individuals classified as current, former or never smokers. Recombination linked TRBV5-1 to TRBJ1-2; TCRdb calls TRBD1, which cannot be checked without DNA. The material sequenced was blood. The sequence was obtained from a human donor with ulcerative colitis or Crohn's disease, or a healthy co-twin of an affected twin (not recorded which). The CDR3 sequence is CASSLSRGTLNYGYTF.